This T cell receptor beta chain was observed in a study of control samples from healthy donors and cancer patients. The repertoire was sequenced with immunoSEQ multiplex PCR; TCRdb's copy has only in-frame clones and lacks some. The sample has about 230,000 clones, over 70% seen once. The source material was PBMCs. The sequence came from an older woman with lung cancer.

CDR3: CAWSVPGNSPQPQHF. The CDR3 DNA is TGTGCCTGGAGTGTACCAGGGAATTCGCCTCAGCCCCAGCATTTT. This chain joins TRBV30 and TRBJ1-5, with D tentatively TRBD1 (5 bases). Germline V gene data show CDR1 as GTSNPN and CDR2 as SVGIG (reference sequence). The CDR3 totals 15 residues. Trimming removed 0 bases at V and 6 bases at J, with 15 bases between.